These 2 T cell receptor beta chains originate from one sample sequenced in a study of blood T cell repertoires in COVID-19. Measured with immunoSEQ multiplex PCR; TCRdb has only the in-frame clones, and not every one. The data contain around 100,000 clones, about 90% of them singletons. The specimen was peripheral blood. Receptor source: a man aged 25 to 40 in a cohort sampled during active COVID-19.

This clone was detected a few times. The chain has TRBV6-5 and TRBJ2-5; D gene unclear. V lost 2 bases to trimming and J lost 2 bases, with 9 bases between them. The CDR3 is made up of 14 amino acids. Per the germline V gene, CDR1 is MNHEY and CDR2 is SVGAGI. The DNA for the CDR3 is TGTGCCAGCAGTTACGGGCCCCTTCAAGAGACCCAGTACTTC. Translated: CASSYGPLQETQYF.

This rearrangement joins TRBV11-2 to TRBJ2-4; maybe TRBD1 (5 bases). The CDR3 has 12 residues. Germline values: CDR1 SGHAT, CDR2 FQNNGV. Trimming took off 4 bases at V and 5 bases at J, with 6 bases between the two ends. The CDR3 DNA reads TGTGCCAGCAGCTGGACACAAAACATTCAGTACTTC. The encoded protein is CASSWTQNIQYF.